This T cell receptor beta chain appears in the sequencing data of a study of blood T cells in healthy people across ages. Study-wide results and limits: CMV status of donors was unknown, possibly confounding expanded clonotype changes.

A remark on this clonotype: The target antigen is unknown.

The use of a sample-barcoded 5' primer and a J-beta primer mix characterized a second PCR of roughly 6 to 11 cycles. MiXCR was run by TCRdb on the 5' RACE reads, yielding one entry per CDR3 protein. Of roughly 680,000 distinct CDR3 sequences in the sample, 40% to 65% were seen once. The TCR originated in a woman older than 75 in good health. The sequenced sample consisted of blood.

In DNA, the CDR3 is TGTGCCATCAGAGCCTTACAGGGATTCACTGAAGCTTTCTTT. Translating gives CAIRALQGFTEAFF. The V and J genes are TRBV10-3 and TRBJ1-1; D possibly corresponds to TRBD1 (6 bases). V lost 6 bases to trimming and J lost 4 bases, with 15 bases between them. CDR3 size: 14 residues. The germline CDR1 and CDR2 sequences are ENHRY and SYGVKD.